The rows below give T cell receptor beta chains drawn from one sample of a study of immune characterization of retroperitoneal liposarcoma. TCRdb redid the calling of the PCR reads with MiXCR, one entry per CDR3 protein. Here the sample spans about 10,000 distinct CDR3 sequences, about 29% being singletons. Source material: tumor tissue. Source of these receptors: a male donor with retroperitoneal liposarcoma. The CDR3 runs from the conserved cysteine through the conserved F or W. A D gene is named only where the DNA matches it firmly. For some rows the clone size is stated as once, few or many, or as a class when expanded; others skip it.

d_call: -
v_call: TRBV6-2/TRBV6-3
clone_size: -
j_call: TRBJ2-7
cdr3_nt: TGTGCCAGCAGTAAGGAGGCAAGCTCCTACGAGCAGTACTTC
cdr3_aa: CASSKEASSYEQYF

d_call: -
v_call: TRBV19
clone_size: -
j_call: TRBJ1-5
cdr3_nt: TGTGCCAGTAGTACCAGAGAAAATCAGCCCCAGCATTTT
cdr3_aa: CASSTRENQPQHF

d_call: -
v_call: TRBV6-1
clone_size: -
j_call: TRBJ1-1
cdr3_nt: TGTGCCAGCACCCGAGAGCTGGACACTGAAGCTTTCTTT
cdr3_aa: CASTRELDTEAFF

d_call: -
v_call: TRBV6-1
clone_size: medium-sized
j_call: TRBJ2-1
cdr3_nt: TGTGCCAGCAGCACATGGGGCGAGCAGTTCTTC
cdr3_aa: CASSTWGEQFF

d_call: TRBD2
v_call: TRBV7-2
clone_size: many
j_call: TRBJ2-7
cdr3_nt: TGTGCCAGCCGCCCGACTAGCGGGAGTGATGAGCAGTACTTC
cdr3_aa: CASRPTSGSDEQYF

d_call: -
v_call: TRBV27
clone_size: -
j_call: TRBJ1-5
cdr3_nt: TGTGCCAGCAGTTTATCAAGGAGGGCGGCACAGCCCCAGCATTTT
cdr3_aa: CASSLSRRAAQPQHF

d_call: -
v_call: TRBV7-7
clone_size: medium-sized
j_call: TRBJ2-1
cdr3_nt: TGTGCTAGCAGCTTAAGGGAATTGGGTGAGCAGTTCTTC
cdr3_aa: CASSLRELGEQFF

d_call: -
v_call: TRBV6-1
clone_size: -
j_call: TRBJ1-1
cdr3_nt: TGTGCCAGCAGTGAGAGGGAGAACACTGAAGCTTTCTTT
cdr3_aa: CASSERENTEAFF

d_call: -
v_call: TRBV24-1
clone_size: -
j_call: TRBJ2-5
cdr3_nt: TGTGCCACCAGTGATTTAGATAAAGAGACCCAGTACTTC
cdr3_aa: CATSDLDKETQYF

d_call: -
v_call: TRBV7-6
clone_size: many
j_call: TRBJ2-1
cdr3_nt: TGTGCCAGCAGCCTCCTATGGAATGAGCAGTTCTTC
cdr3_aa: CASSLLWNEQFF

d_call: TRBD1
v_call: TRBV6-1
clone_size: few
j_call: TRBJ2-6
cdr3_nt: TGTGCCAGCAGTGCCGGGACAGGGGGTTCTGGGGCCAACGTCCTGACTTTC
cdr3_aa: CASSAGTGGSGANVLTF

d_call: -
v_call: TRBV12-3/TRBV12-4
clone_size: -
j_call: TRBJ2-1
cdr3_nt: TGTGCCAGCAGTCCCACTACTGGCTCCTACAATGAGCAGTTCTTC
cdr3_aa: CASSPTTGSYNEQFF

d_call: -
v_call: TRBV12-3/TRBV12-4
clone_size: few
j_call: TRBJ2-2
cdr3_nt: TGTGCCAGCAGTGGGGCTAGCACCGGGGAGCTGTTTTTT
cdr3_aa: CASSGASTGELFF

d_call: TRBD2
v_call: TRBV6-4
clone_size: -
j_call: TRBJ2-4
cdr3_nt: TGTGCCAGCAGTGGGACTAGCGGGAGACTTATTAGGGATGAGCAGTACTTC
cdr3_aa: CASSGTSGRLIRDEQYF

d_call: -
v_call: TRBV6-6
clone_size: -
j_call: TRBJ2-1
cdr3_nt: TGTGCCAGCAGTTACTCTGCCTTAAGGGTGCTGTCGGAGACCCAGTTCTTC
cdr3_aa: CASSYSALRVLSETQFF

d_call: TRBD1
v_call: TRBV7-9
clone_size: few
j_call: TRBJ2-5
cdr3_nt: TGTGCCAGCAGCTTATACCAGGGGGCAAGGGATGAGCAGTACTTC
cdr3_aa: CASSLYQGARDEQYF

d_call: TRBD1
v_call: TRBV7-8
clone_size: few
j_call: TRBJ2-5
cdr3_nt: TGTGCCAGCAGCTTAGTTAGGGGGCTAATGGAGACCCAGTACTTC
cdr3_aa: CASSLVRGLMETQYF

d_call: TRBD2
v_call: TRBV6-5
clone_size: -
j_call: TRBJ2-7
cdr3_nt: TGTGCCAGCGGGGAGGGGCGGGGGGGGTCCTACGAGCAGTACTTC
cdr3_aa: CASGEGRGGSYEQYF